The 19 T cell receptor beta chains reported below all come from one sample, sequenced in a study of blood T cells in healthy people across ages. The authors ran a second PCR of about 6 to 12 cycles using a sample-barcoded 5' primer and a J-beta primer mix. TCRdb used MiXCR to reprocess the 5' RACE reads, holding one entry per CDR3 protein. The table includes some 640,000 distinct CDR3 sequences, 25% to 35% detected once. Sequencing used blood. Receptors were obtained from a woman aged 80 or over in good health.

This clonotype was counted only a few times. The rearrangement joins TRBV5-1 to TRBJ2-5, with 10 bases identical to TRBD1. CDR3 length: 14 residues. V lost 3 bases and J lost 3; bases outside the gene matches: 2. The V gene's germline CDR1 is SGHRS and CDR2 YFSETQ. DNA for the CDR3: TGCGCCAGCAGCTGGGGACAGGGGAAAGAGACCCAGTACTTC. This translates into CASSWGQGKETQYF.

The chain combines TRBV9 with TRBJ1-1; perhaps TRBD1 as D (5 bases). The CDR3 consists of 14 residues. The germline V gene has CDR1 SGDLS and CDR2 YYNGEE. V was shortened by 5 bases and J by 3 bases, with 14 bases between the two germline ends. CDR3 in DNA: TGTGCCAGCAGTCGAGTCCTGGGGGACACTGAAGCTTTCTTT. Amino acids: CASSRVLGDTEAFF.

The table lists this clonotype with a count of one. A read error may be the cause here, since a much bigger clone is one base away. The chain combines TRBV5-1 with TRBJ1-2, with TRBD1 as a possible D gene (5 bases). V shed 2 bases and J shed 5 bases, with 16 bases lying between them. Germline V CDR1 and CDR2: SGHRS, YFSETQ. The CDR3 runs 15 residues. In DNA form, the CDR3 reads TGCGCCAGCAGCTTACGGACATGGTTTGGGTATGGCTACACCTTC. Translated: CASSLRTWFGYGYTF. Supplemented by reference TRBV5-1 and TRBJ1-2, the full variable domain reads KAGVTQTPRYLIKTRGQQVTLSCSPISGHRSVSWYQQTPGQGLQFLFEYFSETQRNKGNFPGRFSGRQFSNSRSEMNVSTLELGDSALYLCASSLRTWFGYGYTFGSGTRLTVV.

V is TRBV6-1 and J is TRBJ1-5; TRBD1 agrees at 7 bases. The length of the CDR3 is 18 residues. V lost 11 bases and J lost 0; bases outside the gene matches: 19. CDR1 MNHNS and CDR2 SASEGT come from the germline V gene. CDR3 region: CAAIERGAQGGSNQPQHF. Written as DNA, the CDR3 is TGTGCCGCTATAGAACGTGGCGCCCAGGGGGGTAGCAATCAGCCCCAGCATTTT.

The table lists this clonotype with a few counts. The V call is TRBV6-6, the J call TRBJ1-5; no definite D call. Germline-derived CDR1 and CDR2 are MNHNY and SVGAGI (reference sequence). This CDR3 contains 15 residues. The V and J ends lost 0 bases and 3 bases respectively, with 9 bases between them. The CDR3 region has the DNA TGTGCCAGCAGTTACTCTTCCCGGAACAATCAGCCCCAGCATTTT. It specifies CASSYSSRNNQPQHF.

The chain links TRBV12-5 to TRBJ2-1, with D possibly being TRBD2 (5 bases). V lost 3 bases and J 2 bases, leaving 17 bases between the germline ends. Per the germline V gene, CDR1 is LGHNT and CDR2 is FRNRAP. The CDR3 covers 17 residues. The CDR3 loop reads CASGFTSGLAPYNEQFF. The DNA for the CDR3 is TGTGCTAGTGGTTTCACATCCGGGCTAGCCCCCTACAATGAGCAGTTCTTC.

At least ten counts were recorded for this clonotype. The rearrangement uses TRBV20-1 and TRBJ2-3, with a possible D match to TRBD2 (6 bases). V lost 6 bases and J 2 bases, leaving 15 bases between the germline ends. Germline V gene sequence: CDR1 DFQATT, CDR2 SNEGSKA (reference sequence). The CDR3 runs 14 residues. In DNA, the CDR3 is TGCAGTGCCGCAGGGAGGACTACCACAGATACGCAGTATTTT. As protein: CSAAGRTTTDTQYF.

Comments on this clonotype: Germline and junction disagree at one end, which may indicate a read error. The chain carries TRBV20-1 and TRBJ2-7, with 8 bases identical to TRBD2. In germline, CDR1 is DFQATT, CDR2 SNEGSKA (reference sequence). The CDR3 has 13 residues. CDR3 nucleotide sequence: TGCAATGCTAGGATCGGGGGGGGAGGCGAGCAGTACTTC. The encoded protein is CNARIGGGGEQYF.

The rearrangement uses TRBV7-2 and TRBJ1-6; perhaps TRBD1 as D (5 bases). The CDR3 consists of 14 residues. The germline V gene encodes CDR1 SGHTA and CDR2 FQGNSA. V gave up 6 bases and J gave up 7 bases, with 13 bases separating them. CDR3 coding DNA: TGTGCCAGCAGACCAGACAGTGAAAATTCACCCCTCCACTTT. Amino acid sequence: CASRPDSENSPLHF. Complete variable domain (other parts from reference TRBV7-2 and TRBJ1-6): GAGVSQSPSNKVTEKGKDVELRCDPISGHTALYWYRQSLGQGLEFLIYFQGNSAPDKSGLPSDRFSAERTGGSVSTLTIQRTQQEDSAVYLCASRPDSENSPLHFGNGTRLTVT.

The table lists this clonotype with many counts. The chain uses TRBV15 and TRBJ2-7, with TRBD2 matching over 7 bases. Germline V gene sequence: CDR1 LNHNV, CDR2 YYDKDF (reference sequence). The V gene end was trimmed by 8 bases and the J gene end by 3 bases; junction bases not matched to a gene: 4. CDR3 length: 12 amino acids. The CDR3 reads CATGGENYEQYF. CDR3 in DNA: TGTGCCACCGGGGGGGAAAACTACGAGCAGTACTTC. The variable domain in full, with the rest retrieved from reference TRBV15 and TRBJ2-7, is DAMVIQNPRYQVTQFGKPVTLSCSQTLNHNVMYWYQQKSSQAPKLLFHYYDKDFNNEADTPDNFQSRRPNTSFCFLDIRSPGLGDTAMYLCATGGENYEQYFGPGTRLTVT.

This clonotype occurred many times. The chain carries TRBV7-8 and TRBJ2-5; 7 nucleotides match TRBD1. Germline V gene data show CDR1 as SGHVS and CDR2 as FQNEAQ. This CDR3 spans 14 amino acids. J was trimmed by 5 bases and V by 5 bases; bases with no gene match: 8. DNA of the CDR3: TGTGCCAGCAGCCCGACAGGGAAGGTGGAGACCCAGTACTTC. Its protein is CASSPTGKVETQYF.

This clonotype was counted between two and nine times. V usage is TRBV30 and J usage is TRBJ1-6; D gene unclear. Germline-derived CDR1 and CDR2 are GTSNPN and SVGIG (reference sequence). The V and J ends lost 3 bases and 12 bases respectively, with 12 bases between them. The CDR3 is made up of 12 amino acids. CDR3: CAWSPTGEPLHF. The CDR3 nucleotides are TGTGCCTGGAGCCCAACGGGAGAACCCCTCCACTTT.

This clonotype was detected ten times or more. The rearrangement uses TRBV7-3 and TRBJ1-1; 7 nucleotides line up with TRBD1. Unmatched junction bases numbered 7, after V lost 5 bases and J lost 1 base. This CDR3 is built from 15 residues. Germline assignment: CDR1 SGHTA and CDR2 FQGTGA. CDR3 sequence reads: CASSALTGRNTEAFF. The CDR3 coding sequence is TGTGCCAGCAGCGCCTTGACAGGGCGGAACACTGAAGCTTTCTTT.

This chain connects TRBV12-3 or TRBV12-4 to TRBJ2-3; 8 nucleotides line up with TRBD1. V was clipped by 5 bases and J by 4 bases; unmatched bases: 8. CDR3 length: 15 amino acids. The CDR3 reads CASSLGQGSADTQYF. The CDR3 DNA follows: TGTGCCAGCAGTCTAGGACAGGGTAGCGCAGATACGCAGTATTTT.

This clonotype was seen many times. V is TRBV12-3 or TRBV12-4 and J is TRBJ2-3; the D gene is possibly TRBD1 (6 bases). This CDR3 is built from 15 residues. Trimming cost V 1 base and J 1 base, with 9 bases left between them. CDR3 nucleotides: TGTGCCAGCAGTTTAGGGGGGCTAGGCACAGATACGCAGTATTTT. Amino acids: CASSLGGLGTDTQYF.

This clonotype was observed at least ten times. The chain recombines TRBV10-3 with TRBJ1-2; TRBD1 might be the D (6 bases). The CDR3 runs to 14 residues. The germline V and J ends were trimmed by 10 bases and 4 bases, with 19 bases remaining between them. In germline, CDR1 is ENHRY, CDR2 SYGVKD. This chain's CDR3 is CASDAGTGAYGYTF. CDR3 sequence (DNA): TGTGCCAGCGATGCCGGGACGGGGGCCTATGGCTACACCTTC.

This clonotype is a singleton in its sample. A much larger clone differs from this one at a single base, so this may be a read error. The V and J genes are TRBV6-2 or TRBV6-3 and TRBJ2-1; D gene uncertain. The CDR3 spans 16 residues. The germline V gene encodes CDR1 MNHEY and CDR2 SVGEGT. Written as DNA, the CDR3 is TGTGCCAGCAGTTACCTCAGGATGCCCTCCCACAATGAGCAGTTCTTC. It specifies CASSYLRMPSHNEQFF.

This sequence joins TRBV18 and TRBJ2-2, with TRBD1 identical over 10 bases. V shed 0 bases, J shed 4 bases, and the junction held 11 bases outside the gene matches. CDR1 and CDR2 from the germline V gene are KGHSH and LQKENI. The CDR3 contains 19 residues. CDR3 sequence reads: CASSPPPTGQGSGTGELFF. The CDR3 coding sequence is TGTGCCAGCTCACCACCGCCAACGGGACAGGGGTCTGGCACCGGGGAGCTGTTTTTT.

The chain recombines TRBV19 with TRBJ2-4; 8 positions match TRBD2. The J segment lost 1 base and the V segment lost 0 bases, leaving 2 bases of the junction unmatched. This CDR3 has 16 residues. CDR1 is LNHDA, CDR2 SQIVND, per germline (reference sequence). This chain's CDR3 is CASSIDGGGAKNIQYF. DNA of the CDR3: TGTGCCAGTAGTATAGACGGCGGGGGGGCCAAAAACATTCAGTACTTC.